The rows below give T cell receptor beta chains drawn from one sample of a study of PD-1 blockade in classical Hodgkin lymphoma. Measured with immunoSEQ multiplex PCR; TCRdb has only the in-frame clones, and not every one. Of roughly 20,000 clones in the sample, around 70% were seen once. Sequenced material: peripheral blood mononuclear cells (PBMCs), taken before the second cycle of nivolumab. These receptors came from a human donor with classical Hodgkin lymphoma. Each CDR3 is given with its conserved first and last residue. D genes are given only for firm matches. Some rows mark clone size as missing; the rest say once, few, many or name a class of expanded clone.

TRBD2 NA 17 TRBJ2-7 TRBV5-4 CASSQAGTSGLSYEQYF TGTGCCAGCAGCCAAGCGGGCACTAGCGGGCTGTCCTACGAGCAGTACTTC
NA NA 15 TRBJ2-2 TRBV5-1 CASSLEAARAGELFF TGCGCCAGCAGCTTGGAAGCTGCGCGGGCCGGGGAGCTGTTTTTT
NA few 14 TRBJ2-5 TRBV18 CASSPQGYEETQYF TGTGCCAGCTCACCCCAGGGGTACGAAGAGACCCAGTACTTC
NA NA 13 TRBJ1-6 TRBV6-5 CASSSTRNSPLHF TGTGCCAGCAGTTCTACAAGGAATTCACCCCTCCACTTT
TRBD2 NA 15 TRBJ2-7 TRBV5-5 CASSLVASGSYEQYF TGTGCCAGCAGCTTGGTCGCTAGCGGGAGCTACGAGCAGTACTTC
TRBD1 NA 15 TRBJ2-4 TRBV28 CASSSGQAGRNIQYF TGTGCCAGCAGTTCAGGACAGGCCGGTAGAAACATTCAGTACTTC
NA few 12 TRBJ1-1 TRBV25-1 CASSSGRTEAFF TGTGCCAGCAGTTCGGGGCGGACTGAAGCTTTCTTT
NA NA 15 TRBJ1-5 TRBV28 CASLGIQGSNQPQHF TGTGCCAGCCTGGGTATACAGGGTAGCAATCAGCCCCAGCATTTT
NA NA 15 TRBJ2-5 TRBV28 CASSRLGTSQETQYF TGTGCCAGCAGCCGCCTAGGGACGTCGCAAGAGACCCAGTACTTC
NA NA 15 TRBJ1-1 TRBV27 CASRPLVPGHTEAFF TGTGCCAGCAGGCCCCTGGTTCCGGGACACACTGAAGCTTTCTTT
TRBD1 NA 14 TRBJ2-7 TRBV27 CASSLSLQGREQYF TGTGCCAGCAGTTTATCTCTACAGGGGCGCGAGCAGTACTTC
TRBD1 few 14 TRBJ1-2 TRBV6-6 CASSYLRTGSGYTF TGTGCCAGCAGTTACCTCAGGACAGGGTCTGGCTACACCTTC
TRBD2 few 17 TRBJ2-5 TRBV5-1 CASSLGLAGDLQETQYF TGCGCCAGCAGCTTGGGACTAGCGGGGGACTTACAAGAGACCCAGTACTTC
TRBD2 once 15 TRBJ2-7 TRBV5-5 CASSSGLAGSYEQYF TGTGCCAGCAGCTCAGGACTAGCGGGATCCTACGAGCAGTACTTC
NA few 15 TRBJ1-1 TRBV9 CASSDYRRKGTEAFF TGTGCCAGCAGCGACTACAGGAGAAAGGGCACTGAAGCTTTCTTT
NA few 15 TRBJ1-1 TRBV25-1 CASSFKTGLNTEAFF TGTGCCAGCAGTTTCAAGACAGGCCTGAACACTGAAGCTTTCTTT
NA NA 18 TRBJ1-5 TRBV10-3 CAISTYFFRGGEDQPQHF TGTGCCATCAGTACATACTTTTTTCGGGGGGGCGAGGATCAGCCCCAGCATTTT
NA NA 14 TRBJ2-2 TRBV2 CASSVRLVSGELFF TGTGCCAGCAGTGTCAGACTAGTCTCCGGGGAGCTGTTTTTT
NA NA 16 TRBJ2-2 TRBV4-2 CASSQRVAENTGELFF TGTGCCAGCAGCCAACGGGTAGCGGAGAACACCGGGGAGCTGTTTTTT
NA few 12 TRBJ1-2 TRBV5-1 CASSFENYGYTF TGCGCCAGCAGCTTCGAGAACTATGGCTACACCTTC
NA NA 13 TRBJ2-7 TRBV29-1 CSVGTALQNEQYF TGCAGCGTTGGGACAGCCCTTCAGAACGAGCAGTACTTC
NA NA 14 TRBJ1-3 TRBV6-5 CASSYDFSGNTIYF TGTGCCAGCAGTTACGACTTCTCTGGAAACACCATATATTTT
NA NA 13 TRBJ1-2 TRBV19 CASSIWTDYGYTF TGTGCCAGTAGTATATGGACGGACTATGGCTACACCTTC
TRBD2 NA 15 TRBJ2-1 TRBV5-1 CASSRGTSEYNEQFF TGCGCCAGCAGTCGGGGGACTAGCGAATACAATGAGCAGTTCTTC
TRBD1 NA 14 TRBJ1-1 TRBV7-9 CASSLVQGEARAFF TGTGCCAGCAGCTTAGTTCAGGGGGAAGCGCGAGCTTTCTTT
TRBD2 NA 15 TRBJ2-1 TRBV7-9 CASRASGRLYNEQFF TGTGCCAGCAGAGCTAGCGGGAGGCTGTACAATGAGCAGTTCTTC
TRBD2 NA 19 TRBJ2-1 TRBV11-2 CASSLAWRGGLAGVREQFF TGTGCCAGCAGCTTAGCCTGGCGGGGGGGACTAGCGGGAGTTCGTGAGCAGTTCTTC
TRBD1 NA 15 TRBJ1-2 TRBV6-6 CASSSMTGGNYGYTF TGTGCCAGCAGTTCGATGACAGGGGGGAACTATGGCTACACCTTC
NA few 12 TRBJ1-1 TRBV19 CASSLGGGRAFF TGTGCCAGTAGTCTCGGAGGGGGGAGAGCTTTCTTT
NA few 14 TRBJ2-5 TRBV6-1 CASSIRDVQETQYF TGTGCCAGCAGCATACGGGACGTACAAGAGACCCAGTACTTC
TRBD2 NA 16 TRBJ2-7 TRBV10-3 CAISAHEPGLADEQYF TGTGCCATCAGCGCGCACGAACCGGGACTAGCCGACGAGCAGTACTTC
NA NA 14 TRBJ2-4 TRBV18 CASSLRQQPNIQYF TGTGCCAGCTCACTACGACAACAACCAAACATTCAGTACTTC
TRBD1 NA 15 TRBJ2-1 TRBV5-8 CASSSTGSSYNEQFF TGTGCCAGCAGCTCGACAGGGAGCTCCTACAATGAGCAGTTCTTC
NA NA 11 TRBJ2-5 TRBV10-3 CAISEGETQYF TGTGCCATCAGTGAGGGGGAGACCCAGTACTTC
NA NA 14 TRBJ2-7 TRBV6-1 CASSGGYGSYEQYF TGTGCCAGCAGTGGTGGGTACGGGTCCTACGAGCAGTACTTC
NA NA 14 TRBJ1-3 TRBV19 CASSMDSSGNTIYF TGTGCCAGTAGTATGGACAGTTCTGGAAACACCATATATTTT
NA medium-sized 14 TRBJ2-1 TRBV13 CASSLEPNYNEQFF TGTGCCAGCAGCTTAGAGCCTAACTACAATGAGCAGTTCTTC
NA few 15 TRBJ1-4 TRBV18 CASSPPRGFGEKLFF TGTGCCAGCTCACCACCCAGGGGCTTTGGTGAAAAACTGTTTTTT
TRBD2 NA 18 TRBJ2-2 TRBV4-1 CASSQGGLAGVGTGELFF TGCGCCAGCAGCCAAGGGGGGCTAGCGGGAGTAGGCACCGGGGAGCTGTTTTTT